These 28 T cell receptor beta chains originate from one sample sequenced in a study of blood T cell repertoires in COVID-19. Measured with immunoSEQ multiplex PCR; TCRdb has only the in-frame clones, and not every one. The sample contains more than 150,000 clones, more than 60% of which appear only once. The sample was peripheral blood. The receptors stem from a man over 45 who had recovered from COVID-19.

The rearrangement uses TRBV7-3 and TRBJ2-1, with 9 bases aligning to TRBD2. The CDR3 has 16 residues. Losses at the gene ends were 4 bases for V and 1 base for J; bases not matched to a gene: 5. The germline CDR1 and CDR2 sequences are SGHTA and FQGTGA. The CDR3 DNA follows: TGTGCCAGCAGCTCGAATAGCGGGAGTTCCTACAATGAGCAGTTCTTC. This gives the protein CASSSNSGSSYNEQFF.

The chain employs TRBV11-2 and TRBJ1-5, with TRBD1 as a possible D gene (5 bases). CDR1 is SGHAT and CDR2 is FQNNGV in the germline V gene. V lost 1 base and J lost 1, with 14 bases in between. The CDR3 loop spans 17 amino acids. CDR3 DNA sequence: TGTGCCAGCAGCTTAGGGGCAGGGATGGGGAGCAATCAGCCCCAGCATTTT. The encoded protein is CASSLGAGMGSNQPQHF.

The rearrangement links TRBV14 to TRBJ1-6; D is perhaps TRBD1 (6 bases). Germline CDR1 and CDR2: SGHDN and FVKESK. Trimming removed 8 bases at V and 10 bases at J, with 15 bases between. CDR3 length: 13 amino acids. CDR3 DNA sequence: TGTGCCAGCTCAAACACAGGGTACTCACCCCTCCACTTT. It encodes CASSNTGYSPLHF.

CDR3 sequence (DNA): TGCGCCAGCAGCCAAAACCTCGGAGATGGCTACACCTTC. It yields the protein CASSQNLGDGYTF. This chain uses TRBV4-3 with TRBJ1-2; D remains unclear. With 2 bases removed from V and 6 bases from J, the gap between germline ends came to 10 bases. Germline lookup yields CDR1 LGHNA and CDR2 YSLEER. There are 13 residues in the CDR3.

The chain links TRBV10-3 to TRBJ1-1; D is undetermined. Germline-derived CDR1 and CDR2 are ENHRY and SYGVKD. The V and J ends lost 6 bases and 5 bases respectively, with 10 bases between them. This CDR3 comprises 12 residues. The CDR3 DNA sequence: TGTGCCATCAGGACCTCAGGAACTGAAGCTTTCTTT. Its translation is CAIRTSGTEAFF.

The chain couples TRBV28 to TRBJ1-4, with 10 bases that match TRBD1. The CDR3 is made up of 15 amino acids. Germline CDR1 is MDHEN and CDR2 is SYDVKM. V dropped 4 bases and J dropped 6; count of bases not matched to a gene: 5. CDR3 bases: TGTGCCAGCAGTTCCCCCGGGACAGGGGATGAAAAACTGTTTTTT. It yields the protein CASSSPGTGDEKLFF.

The chain carries TRBV3-1 (or the pseudogene TRBV3-2) and TRBJ1-6; 7 bases match TRBD1. From germline, CDR1 is LGHDT and CDR2 YNNKEL (reference sequence). This CDR3 contains 15 residues. Trimming took 1 base from V and 5 from J; bases not matched to a gene: 2. CDR3 nucleotides: TGTGCCAGCAGCCAAGGCAGGGGGGATAATTCACCCCTCCACTTT. Protein sequence: CASSQGRGDNSPLHF.

This clone was detected a few times. J is TRBJ2-3 and V is TRBV5-6, with a weak D call TRBD1 (5 bases). Germline V gene lookup returns CDR1 SGHDT and CDR2 YYEEEE. This CDR3 is 16 amino acids long. Deletions cut 4 bases from V and 0 bases from J, with 15 bases between. The CDR3 loop reads CASSISRQLSTDTQYF. CDR3 in DNA: TGTGCCAGCAGCATTAGCCGACAGCTTAGCACAGATACGCAGTATTTT.

The chain employs TRBV19 and TRBJ2-5; no reliable D call. The ends were cut back, 3 bases at V and 1 base at J, with 9 bases in the middle. CDR1 and CDR2 (germline): LNHDA, SQIVND (reference sequence). The length of the CDR3 is 14 residues. The CDR3 region has the DNA TGTGCCAGTAGTATGTACAGTAGCCAAGAGACCCAGTACTTC. As protein: CASSMYSSQETQYF.

The V gene is TRBV5-6, the J gene TRBJ1-1; D unclear. Germline V gene lookup returns CDR1 SGHDT and CDR2 YYEEEE. V lost 0 bases and J 2 bases, leaving 2 bases between the germline ends. The CDR3 runs to 12 residues. CDR3 sequence (DNA): TGTGCCAGCAGCTTGGCTAACACTGAAGCTTTCTTT. It specifies CASSLANTEAFF.

This chain joins TRBV6-1 and TRBJ2-3; 12 bases match TRBD1. The CDR3 spans 20 residues. Germline loops: CDR1 MNHNS, CDR2 SASEGT. Trimming cost V 2 bases and J 4 bases; bases outside gene matches: 16. The CDR3 spells CASSETPRRPGQGASDTQYF. The CDR3 DNA reads as TGTGCCAGCAGTGAAACGCCCCGAAGACCGGGACAGGGGGCATCAGATACGCAGTATTTT.

The genes are TRBV21-1 and TRBJ1-1; TRBD1, the table's D call, was not compared with the DNA. TRBV21-1 represents a pseudogene. The CDR3 sequence is 12 residues long. CDR3 amino acids: CASSKGHREAFF. The CDR3 coding sequence is TGTGCCAGCAGCAAAGGCCACAGGGAAGCTTTCTTT.

The chain links TRBV4-3 to TRBJ1-2, with 9 bases aligning to TRBD1. V shed 3 bases, J shed 1 base, and the junction held 3 bases outside the gene matches. This CDR3 region has 15 residues. Germline CDR1 and CDR2: LGHNA and YSLEER. For the CDR3, the DNA is TGCGCCAGCAGCCATGACAGGGGGAGTAACTATGGCTACACCTTC. Translated, it gives CASSHDRGSNYGYTF.

This clone was counted many times. The chain couples TRBV2 to TRBJ1-2; 9 bases are shared with TRBD1. The germline V gene has CDR1 SNHLY and CDR2 FYNNEI. V gave up 8 bases and J gave up 5 bases; unmatched junction bases: 9. This CDR3 has 14 amino acids. The CDR3 DNA reads TGTGCCAGCCCCGGGGACAGGGAAACTTATGGCTACACCTTC. It yields the protein CASPGDRETYGYTF.

This chain uses TRBV7-6 with TRBJ2-2; D unclear. V dropped 7 bases and J dropped 2 bases, with 17 bases sitting between them. CDR1 and CDR2 from the germline V gene are SGHVS and FNYEAQ. CDR3 length: 16 residues. The CDR3 protein is CASKALSDTNTGELFF. DNA for the CDR3: TGTGCCAGCAAGGCCCTGAGCGATACAAACACCGGGGAGCTGTTTTTT.

This chain connects TRBV24-1 to TRBJ2-5; 9 bases are shared with TRBD1. The V gene end was trimmed by 3 bases and the J gene end by 3 bases; junction bases not matched to a gene: 4. CDR3 length: 15 residues. Germline values: CDR1 KGHDR, CDR2 SFDVKD. This chain's CDR3 is CATSDPTGGEETQYF. CDR3 coding DNA: TGTGCCACCAGTGATCCCACAGGGGGCGAAGAGACCCAGTACTTC.

The V and J genes are TRBV19 and TRBJ1-4, with D possibly matching TRBD1 (6 bases). This CDR3 is built from 16 residues. Germline lookup yields CDR1 LNHDA and CDR2 SQIVND (reference sequence). Deletions cut 4 bases from V and 0 bases from J, with 12 bases between. The CDR3 reads CASSNAYRATNEKLFF. In DNA, the CDR3 is TGTGCCAGTAGTAACGCGTACAGGGCAACTAATGAAAAACTGTTTTTT.

The V call is TRBV27, the J call TRBJ2-5; maybe TRBD1 (6 bases). Looked up from germline, CDR1 is MNHEY and CDR2 is SMNVEV (reference sequence). Trimming stripped 2 bases from V and 5 bases from J, with 9 bases between. This CDR3 has 13 residues. The DNA for the CDR3 is TGTGCCAGCAGTTTAGTGGGGGCCGAGACCCAGTACTTC. Its translation: CASSLVGAETQYF.

This clone is a singleton in its sample. The V call is TRBV12-3 or TRBV12-4, the J call TRBJ1-4, with 7 bases identical to TRBD1. With V trimmed by 4 bases and J by 12 bases, 5 bases remained unmatched. CDR3 size: 12 residues. The CDR3 nucleotides read TGTGCCAGCAGTTCTCAGGGGGAACAACTGTTTTTT. Translation gives CASSSQGEQLFF.

This chain uses TRBV7-6 with TRBJ2-1, with TRBD2 identical over 8 bases. CDR3 length: 15 amino acids. Germline V gene data show CDR1 as SGHVS and CDR2 as FNYEAQ. V shed 5 bases, J shed 4 bases, and the junction held 7 bases outside the gene matches. The CDR3 spells CASSTGLAAYNEQFF. The CDR3 coding sequence is TGTGCCAGCAGCACTGGACTAGCCGCATACAATGAGCAGTTCTTC. Full variable domain (rest looked up from reference TRBV7-6 and TRBJ2-1): GAGVSQSPRYKVTKRGQDVALRCDPISGHVSLYWYRQALGQGPEFLTYFNYEAQQDKSGLPNDRFSAERPEGSISTLTIQRTEQRDSAMYRCASSTGLAAYNEQFFGPGTRLTVL.

As regards this clone: Other DNA sequences of this sample code for an identical CDR3. V is TRBV28 and J is TRBJ2-7, with 9 bases fitting TRBD1. V trimming: 5 bases; J trimming: 2 bases; junction bases outside the gene matches: 7. CDR1 and CDR2 (germline): MDHEN, SYDVKM. The CDR3 spans 15 residues. In DNA form, the CDR3 reads TGTGCCAGCAGTACCAAGGGACAGGGCACCTACGAGCAGTACTTC. This translates into CASSTKGQGTYEQYF.

This chain joins TRBV6-7 and TRBJ2-7, with a possible D match to TRBD2 (6 bases). TRBV6-7 is placed among ORFs of uncertain function. The CDR3 consists of 13 residues. V was cut by 8 bases and J by 2 bases, with 13 bases left in between. The CDR3 nucleotides are TGTGCCAGCCGAAAGGGACTTGCCTACGAGCAGTACTTC. This codes for CASRKGLAYEQYF.

The chain joins TRBV19 to TRBJ1-1, with D perhaps matching TRBD1 (5 bases). The length of the CDR3 is 14 residues. V gave up 0 bases and J gave up 7 bases, with 12 bases separating them. The germline CDR1 and CDR2 sequences are LNHDA and SQIVND (reference sequence). The DNA for the CDR3 is TGTGCCAGTAGTATAGATTGGACATCTCGTGAAGCTTTCTTT. Translated: CASSIDWTSREAFF.

A few counts support this clone. The J gene is TRBJ2-3, the V gene TRBV30; 9 bases agree with TRBD2. This CDR3 region has 15 residues. V gave up 4 bases and J gave up 4 bases; unmatched junction bases: 9. Germline V gene sequence: CDR1 GTSNPN, CDR2 SVGIG (reference sequence). The CDR3 DNA sequence: TGTGCCTGGACAGCCGGGACTAGCAGTTCAGATACGCAGTATTTT. Its translation is CAWTAGTSSSDTQYF. The whole variable domain, remainder taken from reference TRBV30 and TRBJ2-3, is SQTIHQWPATLVQPVGSPLSLECTVEGTSNPNLYWYRQAAGRGLQLLFYSVGIGQISSEVPQNLSASRPQDRQFILSSKKLLLSDSGFYLCAWTAGTSSSDTQYFGPGTRLTVL.

V and J are TRBV5-1 and TRBJ2-1, with D perhaps TRBD2 (6 bases). This CDR3 has 15 amino acids. Deletions cut 0 bases from V and 3 bases from J, with 10 bases between. The germline V gene encodes CDR1 SGHRS and CDR2 YFSETQ. CDR3 protein: CASSLALGGYNEQFF. As DNA, the CDR3 is TGCGCCAGCAGCTTGGCCCTCGGGGGCTACAATGAGCAGTTCTTC.

This chain joins TRBV28 and TRBJ2-1; 9 nucleotides match TRBD1. This CDR3 has 14 amino acids. V shed 10 bases, J shed 3 bases, and the junction held 7 bases outside the gene matches. Germline-derived CDR1 and CDR2 are MDHEN and SYDVKM. The CDR3 loop reads CATLTGGHYNEQFF. The CDR3 DNA follows: TGTGCCACCCTGACAGGGGGACACTACAATGAGCAGTTCTTC.

V is TRBV7-8 and J is TRBJ1-1; D call uncertain. Looked up from germline, CDR1 is SGHVS and CDR2 is FQNEAQ. V lost 5 bases, J lost 1 base, and 8 bases lay in between. The CDR3 sequence is 13 residues long. CDR3 nucleotide sequence: TGTGCCAGCAGCGTTAGAGAGAACACTGAAGCTTTCTTT. Translated, it gives CASSVRENTEAFF.

The chain is built from TRBV28 and TRBJ1-2, with D perhaps matching TRBD1 (5 bases). Trimming shortened V by 6 bases and J by 3 bases, and 20 bases separated the two germline ends. Germline CDR1 and CDR2: MDHEN and SYDVKM. The CDR3 has 16 amino acids. The CDR3 region is CASSPPPPTGHYGYTF. The CDR3 coding sequence is TGTGCCAGCAGCCCTCCCCCACCCACAGGACACTATGGCTACACCTTC.